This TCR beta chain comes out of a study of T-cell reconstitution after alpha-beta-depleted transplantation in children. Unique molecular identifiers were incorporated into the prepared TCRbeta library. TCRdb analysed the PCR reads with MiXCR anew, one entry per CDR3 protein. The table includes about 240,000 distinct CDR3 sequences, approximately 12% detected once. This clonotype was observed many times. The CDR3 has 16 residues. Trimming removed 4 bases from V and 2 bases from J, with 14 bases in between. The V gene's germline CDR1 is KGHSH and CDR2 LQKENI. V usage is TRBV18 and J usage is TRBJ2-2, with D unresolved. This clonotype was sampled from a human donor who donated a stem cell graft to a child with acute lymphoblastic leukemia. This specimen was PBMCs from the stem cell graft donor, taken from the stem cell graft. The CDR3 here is CASSLSARSNTGELFF. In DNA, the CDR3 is TGTGCCAGCTCACTCTCGGCGCGGAGTAACACCGGGGAGCTGTTTTTT.